Listed below are T cell receptor beta chains from one sample, sequenced in a study of T-cell memory formation after mild COVID-19. TCRdb reprocessed the 5' RACE reads with MiXCR, giving one entry per CDR3 protein. The table lists about 90,000 distinct CDR3 sequences, about 13% of them singletons. The source material was PBMCs or a T cell subset sorted from them (not recorded which). These receptors were collected from an adult woman who had mild COVID-19 (a few samples of this study predate the infection). Cell type and time point are not known. Both conserved end residues are part of each CDR3. Each record gives: clone size, V gene, J gene, D gene, CDR3 protein, CDR3 DNA. A D gene is named only where the DNA matches it firmly. Clone sizes are given selectively: once, few, many, or a class where the clone is expanded.

abundance: few
v_gene: TRBV12-3/TRBV12-4
j_gene: TRBJ2-7
d_gene: TRBD2
CDR3aa: CASSHGLAHYEQYF
CDR3nt: TGTGCCAGCAGTCACGGACTAGCCCACTACGAGCAGTACTTC

abundance: NA
v_gene: TRBV10-3
j_gene: TRBJ2-7
d_gene: TRBD2
CDR3aa: CAISESRGGYEQYF
CDR3nt: TGTGCCATCAGTGAGTCTCGGGGGGGCTACGAGCAGTACTTC

abundance: NA
v_gene: TRBV24-1
j_gene: TRBJ1-2
d_gene: TRBD1
CDR3aa: CATSEDRVDYGYTF
CDR3nt: TGTGCCACCAGTGAGGACAGGGTCGACTATGGCTACACCTTC

abundance: NA
v_gene: TRBV20-1
j_gene: TRBJ2-7
d_gene: NA
CDR3aa: CSATRGLTYEQYF
CDR3nt: TGCAGTGCTACGCGGGGGCTAACCTACGAGCAGTACTTC

abundance: few
v_gene: TRBV29-1
j_gene: TRBJ2-7
d_gene: NA
CDR3aa: CSVLAGGYEQYF
CDR3nt: TGCAGCGTTTTGGCAGGGGGGTACGAGCAGTACTTC

abundance: NA
v_gene: TRBV27
j_gene: TRBJ2-6
d_gene: NA
CDR3aa: CASSLSGSGANVLTF
CDR3nt: TGTGCCAGCAGTTTATCTGGCTCTGGGGCCAACGTCCTGACTTTC

abundance: NA
v_gene: TRBV20-1
j_gene: TRBJ1-2
d_gene: NA
CDR3aa: CSAGQNYGYTF
CDR3nt: TGCAGTGCTGGGCAGAACTATGGCTACACCTTC

abundance: many
v_gene: TRBV20-1
j_gene: TRBJ1-5
d_gene: NA
CDR3aa: CSARDVGGLPGGFNQPQHF
CDR3nt: TGCAGTGCTAGAGATGTAGGGGGGCTCCCCGGGGGCTTCAATCAGCCCCAGCATTTT

abundance: NA
v_gene: TRBV6-2/TRBV6-3
j_gene: TRBJ2-6
d_gene: NA
CDR3aa: CASSYSRSGANVLTF
CDR3nt: TGTGCCAGCAGTTACTCGAGGTCTGGGGCCAACGTCCTGACTTTC

abundance: NA
v_gene: TRBV7-9
j_gene: TRBJ2-1
d_gene: NA
CDR3aa: CASSNAGTSRAGSYNEQFF
CDR3nt: TGTGCCAGCAGCAACGCGGGGACCTCCCGGGCCGGCTCCTACAATGAGCAGTTCTTC

abundance: medium-sized
v_gene: TRBV12-3/TRBV12-4
j_gene: TRBJ2-1
d_gene: NA
CDR3aa: CASSPHLAFGDEQFF
CDR3nt: TGTGCCAGCAGTCCCCACCTGGCCTTCGGGGATGAGCAGTTCTTC

abundance: NA
v_gene: TRBV14
j_gene: TRBJ2-3
d_gene: NA
CDR3aa: CASSQEGGWTDTQYF
CDR3nt: TGTGCCAGCAGCCAAGAGGGGGGATGGACAGATACGCAGTATTTT

abundance: NA
v_gene: TRBV4-3
j_gene: TRBJ2-7
d_gene: TRBD2
CDR3aa: CASSQTGTSLYEQYF
CDR3nt: TGCGCCAGCAGCCAAACCGGGACTAGTCTCTACGAGCAGTACTTC

abundance: medium-sized
v_gene: TRBV27
j_gene: TRBJ1-1
d_gene: NA
CDR3aa: CASSLIMGGGTEAFF
CDR3nt: TGTGCCAGCAGTCTCATCATGGGGGGTGGGACTGAAGCTTTCTTT

abundance: few
v_gene: TRBV10-3
j_gene: TRBJ2-1
d_gene: NA
CDR3aa: CAISGPGSSYNEQFF
CDR3nt: TGTGCCATCAGTGGCCCAGGGAGCTCCTACAATGAGCAGTTCTTC

abundance: NA
v_gene: TRBV7-6
j_gene: TRBJ2-1
d_gene: NA
CDR3aa: CASSLESEAGSSGNEQFF
CDR3nt: TGTGCCAGCAGCTTAGAGTCTGAGGCAGGGTCTTCCGGCAATGAGCAGTTCTTC

abundance: NA
v_gene: TRBV29-1
j_gene: TRBJ1-2
d_gene: NA
CDR3aa: CSVVQGPGYTF
CDR3nt: TGCAGCGTTGTACAGGGACCTGGCTACACCTTC

abundance: few
v_gene: TRBV27
j_gene: TRBJ2-7
d_gene: NA
CDR3aa: CASSAARGFSYEQYF
CDR3nt: TGTGCCAGCAGTGCAGCAAGGGGATTTTCCTACGAGCAGTACTTC

abundance: NA
v_gene: TRBV5-4
j_gene: TRBJ2-1
d_gene: NA
CDR3aa: CASSLVGHVNNEQFF
CDR3nt: TGTGCCAGCAGCTTGGTGGGCCACGTTAACAATGAGCAGTTCTTC

abundance: NA
v_gene: TRBV7-9
j_gene: TRBJ2-7
d_gene: NA
CDR3aa: CASSSTRDDPYEQYF
CDR3nt: TGTGCCAGCAGCTCAACCCGGGACGACCCCTACGAGCAGTACTTC

abundance: many
v_gene: TRBV19
j_gene: TRBJ2-1
d_gene: NA
CDR3aa: CASERGSSYNEQFF
CDR3nt: TGTGCCAGTGAGAGGGGGAGCTCCTACAATGAGCAGTTCTTC

abundance: few
v_gene: TRBV5-1
j_gene: TRBJ2-3
d_gene: TRBD1
CDR3aa: CASSLEVLGTGATDTQYF
CDR3nt: TGCGCCAGCAGCTTGGAGGTTTTAGGGACAGGGGCCACAGATACGCAGTATTTT

abundance: many
v_gene: TRBV24-1
j_gene: TRBJ2-3
d_gene: NA
CDR3aa: CATSDLWDTDTQYF
CDR3nt: TGTGCCACCAGTGATTTGTGGGACACAGATACGCAGTATTTT

abundance: few
v_gene: TRBV12-3/TRBV12-4
j_gene: TRBJ2-5
d_gene: TRBD2
CDR3aa: CASSSDLAGGWETQYF
CDR3nt: TGTGCCAGCAGTTCAGATCTAGCGGGAGGATGGGAGACCCAGTACTTC

abundance: few
v_gene: TRBV12-3/TRBV12-4
j_gene: TRBJ2-7
d_gene: NA
CDR3aa: CASSLSSSVLPYEQYF
CDR3nt: TGTGCCAGCAGTTTATCGAGTTCGGTCTTACCCTACGAGCAGTACTTC

abundance: NA
v_gene: TRBV19
j_gene: TRBJ2-1
d_gene: NA
CDR3aa: CASSIVLSWEQFF
CDR3nt: TGTGCCAGTAGTATAGTCCTCTCGTGGGAGCAGTTCTTC

abundance: few
v_gene: TRBV7-9
j_gene: TRBJ1-1
d_gene: NA
CDR3aa: CASSFDAGAEAFF
CDR3nt: TGTGCCAGCAGCTTTGACGCTGGCGCTGAAGCTTTCTTT

abundance: few
v_gene: TRBV7-9
j_gene: TRBJ2-7
d_gene: NA
CDR3aa: CASSSQSGGTDSYEQYF
CDR3nt: TGTGCCAGCAGCTCCCAATCTGGCGGAACAGACTCCTACGAGCAGTACTTC